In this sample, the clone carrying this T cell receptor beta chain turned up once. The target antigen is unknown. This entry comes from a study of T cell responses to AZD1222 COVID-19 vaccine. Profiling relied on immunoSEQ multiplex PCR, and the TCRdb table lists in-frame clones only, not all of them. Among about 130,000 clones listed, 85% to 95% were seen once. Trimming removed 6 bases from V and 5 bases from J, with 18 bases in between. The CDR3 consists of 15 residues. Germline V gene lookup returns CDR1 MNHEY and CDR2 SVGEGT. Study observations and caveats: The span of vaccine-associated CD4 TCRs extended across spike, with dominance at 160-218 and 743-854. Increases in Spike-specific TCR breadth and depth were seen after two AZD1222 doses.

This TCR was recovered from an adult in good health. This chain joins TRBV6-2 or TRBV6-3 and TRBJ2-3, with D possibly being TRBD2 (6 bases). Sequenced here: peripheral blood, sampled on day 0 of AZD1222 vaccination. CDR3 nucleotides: TGTGCCAGCAGCCTGCGGGGACGCGCCCTAGATACGCAGTATTTT. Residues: CASSLRGRALDTQYF.